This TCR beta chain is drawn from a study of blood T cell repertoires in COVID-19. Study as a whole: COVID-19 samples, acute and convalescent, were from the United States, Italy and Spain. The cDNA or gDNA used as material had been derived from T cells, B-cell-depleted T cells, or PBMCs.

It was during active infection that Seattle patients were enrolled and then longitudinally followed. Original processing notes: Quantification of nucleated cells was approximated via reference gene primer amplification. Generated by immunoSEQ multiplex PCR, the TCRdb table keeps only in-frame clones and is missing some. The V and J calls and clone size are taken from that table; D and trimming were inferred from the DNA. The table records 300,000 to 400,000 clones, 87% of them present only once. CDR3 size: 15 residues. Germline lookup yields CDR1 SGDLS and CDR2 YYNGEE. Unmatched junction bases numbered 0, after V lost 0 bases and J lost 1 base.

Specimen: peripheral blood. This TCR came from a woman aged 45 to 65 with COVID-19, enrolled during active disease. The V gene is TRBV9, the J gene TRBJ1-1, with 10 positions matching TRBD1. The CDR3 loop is CASSVGQGANTEAFF. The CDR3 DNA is TGTGCCAGCAGCGTAGGACAGGGGGCGAACACTGAAGCTTTCTTT.